One sample yielded the 13 T cell receptor beta chains listed below, sequenced in a study of glioma-infiltrating T cells after dendritic cell vaccination. Repertoires were generated with immunoSEQ multiplex PCR, while TCRdb's copy carries only in-frame clones and drops some. This table holds just under 85,000 clones, 85% to 90% found once. Sequenced material: blood, taken before dendritic cell vaccination. The receptors shown here come from a human donor with glioblastoma.

The chain has TRBV4-2 and TRBJ2-7; 8 nucleotides agree with TRBD2. This CDR3 contains 19 residues. Germline V gene lookup returns CDR1 LGHNA and CDR2 YNFKEQ. With V trimmed by 4 bases and J by 1 base, 18 bases remained unmatched. The CDR3 here is CASSPYPGTREWGSYEQYF. DNA for the CDR3: TGTGCCAGCAGCCCCTATCCCGGGACTAGGGAGTGGGGTTCCTACGAGCAGTACTTC.

The chain employs TRBV19 and TRBJ1-5; no definite D call. The V end lost 3 bases, the J end lost 7 bases, and 13 bases lay between the germline ends. CDR3 size: 14 residues. CDR1 and CDR2 (germline): LNHDA, SQIVND (reference sequence). CDR3 protein: CASSILEGRQPQHF. The CDR3 DNA follows: TGTGCCAGTAGTATCTTGGAGGGTCGCCAGCCCCAGCATTTT.

The rearrangement links TRBV5-1 to TRBJ1-3, with D hard to call. Deletions cut 0 bases from V and 4 bases from J, with 8 bases between. CDR3 size: 14 residues. Germline assignment: CDR1 SGHRS and CDR2 YFSETQ. The chain's CDR3 is CASSLVGEGNTIYF. As DNA, the CDR3 is TGCGCCAGCAGCTTGGTCGGGGAGGGAAACACCATATATTTT. The full variable domain, its missing parts supplied by reference TRBV5-1 and TRBJ1-3, is KAGVTQTPRYLIKTRGQQVTLSCSPISGHRSVSWYQQTPGQGLQFLFEYFSETQRNKGNFPGRFSGRQFSNSRSEMNVSTLELGDSALYLCASSLVGEGNTIYFGEGSWLTVV.

The CDR3 loop is CASSRTSRADTQYF. The CDR3 DNA follows: TGTGCCAGCAGCCGGACTAGCCGGGCAGATACGCAGTATTTT. This chain connects TRBV7-2 to TRBJ2-3; 8 bases are a match to TRBD2. V gave up 5 bases and J gave up 4 bases; unmatched junction bases: 5. Germline V gene data show CDR1 as SGHTA and CDR2 as FQGNSA. The CDR3 is made up of 14 amino acids.

The V call is TRBV2, the J call TRBJ1-1, with D tentatively TRBD1 (5 bases). The length of the CDR3 is 15 residues. Germline V lookup: CDR1 SNHLY, CDR2 FYNNEI. V gave up 4 bases and J gave up 5 bases, with 17 bases separating them. CDR3 amino acids: CASSASGTQPTEAFF. The DNA of the CDR3 is TGTGCCAGCAGTGCGTCCGGGACTCAACCAACTGAAGCTTTCTTT.

The chain combines TRBV9 with TRBJ1-2; no clear D. The germline CDR1 and CDR2 sequences are SGDLS and YYNGEE. The CDR3 is 14 residues long. V was trimmed by 5 bases and J by 1 base, leaving 12 bases between them. The CDR3 coding sequence is TGTGCCAGCAGAGGAGGAGGGTTTAACTATGGCTACACCTTC. It is translated as CASRGGGFNYGYTF.

The chain employs TRBV5-1 and TRBJ2-7, with 7 bases lining up with TRBD1. The CDR3 has 15 amino acids. Germline-derived CDR1 and CDR2 are SGHRS and YFSETQ. V trimming: 0 bases; J trimming: 6 bases; junction bases outside the gene matches: 9. The CDR3 DNA reads TGCGCCAGCAGCTTGGATGACACAGGGGATGCCGAGCAGTACTTC. Its translation: CASSLDDTGDAEQYF.

The chain carries TRBV5-1 and TRBJ1-2; 12 nucleotides line up with TRBD1. Germline loops: CDR1 SGHRS, CDR2 YFSETQ. This CDR3 has 15 residues. With 4 bases clipped from V and 8 bases from J, the junction kept 9 bases outside the gene matches. In DNA, the CDR3 is TGCGCCAGCAGCGGAACCATCGGGACAGGGGGCGGCTACACCTTC. Amino acid sequence: CASSGTIGTGGGYTF.

The V gene is TRBV30, the J gene TRBJ1-1; TRBD1 might be the D (5 bases). CDR1 and CDR2 from the germline V gene are GTSNPN and SVGIG (reference sequence). The CDR3 extends over 13 amino acids. The V and J ends lost 8 bases and 1 base respectively, with 14 bases between them. DNA for the CDR3: TGTGCCACCCGGACATCTTCGAACACTGAAGCTTTCTTT. Protein product: CATRTSSNTEAFF.

CDR3 coding DNA: TGTGCCAGCAGCTTGGTCTCCAGGGCTGCCTACGAGCAGTACTTC. This encodes CASSLVSRAAYEQYF. This chain connects TRBV5-5 to TRBJ2-7; D might be TRBD1 (5 bases). Germline loops: CDR1 SGHKS, CDR2 YYEKEE (reference sequence). The CDR3 loop spans 15 amino acids. V dropped 0 bases and J dropped 2 bases, with 12 bases sitting between them.

The chain carries TRBV5-4 and TRBJ2-7; 11 bases fit TRBD1. This CDR3 has 15 amino acids. In germline, CDR1 is SGHNT, CDR2 YYREEE (reference sequence). Trimming removed 4 bases from V and 7 bases from J; junction bases left unmatched: 10. CDR3 DNA sequence: TGTGCCAGCAGCCCAGGGGGACAGGGGGACGGGGAGCAGTACTTC. Residues: CASSPGGQGDGEQYF.

The J gene is TRBJ1-5, the V gene TRBV27; no firm D call. The CDR3 length is 14 residues. Deletions cut 6 bases from V and 2 bases from J, with 11 bases between. Germline-derived CDR1 and CDR2 are MNHEY and SMNVEV (reference sequence). The CDR3 DNA is TGTGCCAGCAGACTTGCCTCCGGCAATCAGCCCCAGCATTTT. This encodes CASRLASGNQPQHF.

This sequence joins TRBV6-6 and TRBJ2-2, with 8 positions matching TRBD2. Trimming at V came to 0 bases and at J to 4 bases, leaving 4 bases not matched to a gene. This CDR3 is built from 16 residues. CDR1 is MNHNY, CDR2 SVGAGI, per germline (reference sequence). CDR3 loop: CASSYSSGSATGELFF. DNA of the CDR3: TGTGCCAGCAGTTACTCGAGCGGGAGCGCCACCGGGGAGCTGTTTTTT.